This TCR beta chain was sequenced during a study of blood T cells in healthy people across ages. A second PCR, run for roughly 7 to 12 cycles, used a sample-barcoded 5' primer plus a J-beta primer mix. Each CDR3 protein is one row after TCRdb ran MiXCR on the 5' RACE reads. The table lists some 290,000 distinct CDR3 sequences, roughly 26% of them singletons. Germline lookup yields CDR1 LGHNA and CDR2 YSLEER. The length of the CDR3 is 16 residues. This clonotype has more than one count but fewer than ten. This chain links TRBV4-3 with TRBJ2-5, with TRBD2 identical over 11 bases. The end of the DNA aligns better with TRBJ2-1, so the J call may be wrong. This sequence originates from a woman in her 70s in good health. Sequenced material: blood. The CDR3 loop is CASSQGTSGANNEQFF. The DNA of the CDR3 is TGCGCCAGCAGCCAGGGGACTAGCGGAGCTAACAATGAGCAGTTCTTC.